The 29 T cell receptor beta chains presented below share a single source sample, sequenced in a study of shared clonotypes between healthy human individuals. Sequencing used immunoSEQ multiplex PCR; TCRdb keeps in-frame clones, though not all of them. The sample consists of approximately 500,000 clones, more than 65% of them appearing once. The material sequenced was PBMCs. The receptors originated from a woman aged 40 to 49 in good health. Some clones in this sample may be carry-over from other donors' samples.

This rearrangement joins TRBV10-1 to TRBJ2-1; either TRBD1 or TRBD2 may supply D (5 bases each). The CDR3 is made up of 16 amino acids. With 0 bases removed from V and 6 bases from J, the gap between germline ends came to 15 bases. Germline CDR1 WNHNN, CDR2 SYGVQD (reference sequence). The CDR3 DNA is TGCGCCAGCAGTGAGTCGGGGGTTTGGGGTAGCAATGAGCAGTTCTTC. Residues: CASSESGVWGSNEQFF.

The chain has TRBV11-3 and TRBJ1-1; D might be TRBD1 (5 bases). The CDR3 runs 13 residues. Trimming stripped 5 bases from V and 1 base from J, with 8 bases between. Germline V CDR1 and CDR2: SGHNT, YENEEA. The CDR3 region is CASSEDRNTEAFF. The CDR3 DNA sequence: TGTGCCAGCAGCGAAGACAGGAACACTGAAGCTTTCTTT.

This sequence joins TRBV11-2 and TRBJ2-5; tentative D call: TRBD2 (5 bases). Between the trimmed V and J ends, which lost 4 bases and 2 bases, there was a span of 11 bases. CDR1 SGHAT and CDR2 FQNNGV come from the germline V gene. CDR3 length equals 14 residues. CDR3 loop: CASSSSGNQETQYF. CDR3 bases: TGTGCCAGCAGCTCGTCCGGGAATCAAGAGACCCAGTACTTC.

This clone has only a few counts. Other DNA sequences in this sample translate to the same CDR3. The CDR3 nucleotides read TGTGCCAGCAGCTTGGGGCAGGGTTACACTGAAGCTTTCTTT. Protein: CASSLGQGYTEAFF. The chain recombines TRBV5-8 with TRBJ1-1, with D tentatively TRBD1 (5 bases). Looked up from germline, CDR1 is SGHTS and CDR2 is YDEGEE. V gave up 0 bases and J gave up 3 bases, with 9 bases separating them. This CDR3 is 14 amino acids long. Full variable domain (rest looked up from reference TRBV5-8 and TRBJ1-1): EAGVTQSPTHLIKTRGQQATLRCSPISGHTSVYWYQQALGLGLQFLLWYDEGEERNRGNFPPRFSGRQFPNYSSELNVNALELEDSALYLCASSLGQGYTEAFFGQGTRLTVV.

For the CDR3, the DNA is TGTGCCAGCAGCTCGCGGACTAGCCGGGATGAGCAGTTCTTC. Protein sequence: CASSSRTSRDEQFF. The gene calls are TRBV7-9 and TRBJ2-1; 8 nucleotides line up with TRBD2. The V and J ends lost 4 bases and 8 bases, in that order; junction bases with no gene match: 7. This CDR3 spans 14 amino acids. CDR1 SEHNR and CDR2 FQNEAQ come from the germline V gene (reference sequence). Full variable domain (rest looked up from reference TRBV7-9 and TRBJ2-1): DTGVSQNPRHKITKRGQNVTFRCDPISEHNRLYWYRQTLGQGPEFLTYFQNEAQLEKSRLLSDRFSAERPKGSFSTLEIQRTEQGDSAMYLCASSSRTSRDEQFFGPGTRLTVL.

The gene calls are TRBV15 and TRBJ2-7; TRBD2 aligns across 8 bases. With V trimmed by 3 bases and J by 6 bases, 13 bases remained unmatched. The CDR3 loop spans 16 amino acids. Germline V lookup: CDR1 LNHNV, CDR2 YYDKDF (reference sequence). CDR3 protein: CATSRAAVSGTGEQYF. The CDR3 region has the DNA TGTGCCACCAGCAGGGCCGCAGTTAGCGGGACTGGCGAGCAGTACTTC.

The CDR3 loop is CASRDTTNEKLFF. For the CDR3, the DNA is TGTGCCAGTAGGGATACAACTAATGAAAAACTGTTTTTT. This chain uses TRBV19 with TRBJ1-4; D unresolved. V was pared by 6 bases and J by 0 bases, with 5 bases between. Germline V CDR1 and CDR2: LNHDA, SQIVND (reference sequence). The length of the CDR3 is 13 residues.

This chain links TRBV30 with TRBJ1-5; D is uncertain. This CDR3 has 14 residues. With 1 base removed from V and 4 bases from J, the gap between germline ends came to 11 bases. Germline CDR1 and CDR2: GTSNPN and SVGIG (reference sequence). The CDR3, as DNA: TGTGCCTGGAGTGAAACAGAGCCGAATCAGCCCCAGCATTTT. As protein: CAWSETEPNQPQHF.

The rearrangement uses TRBV11-2 and TRBJ1-5; the D gene is possibly TRBD1 (6 bases). The CDR3 has 15 amino acids. CDR1 is SGHAT and CDR2 is FQNNGV in the germline V gene. V was clipped by 5 bases and J by 0 bases, with 11 bases between them. The CDR3 nucleotides are TGTGCCAGCAGCAATGGGACACTTAGCAATCAGCCCCAGCATTTT. Amino acid sequence: CASSNGTLSNQPQHF.

This clone appeared many times. Distinct nucleotide sequences in the sample also encode this CDR3. This chain links TRBV9 with TRBJ1-4, with no clear D. Germline V gene lookup returns CDR1 SGDLS and CDR2 YYNGEE. The CDR3 has 13 residues. V lost 0 bases and J lost 8, with 8 bases in between. The CDR3 DNA sequence: TGTGCCAGCAGCGTAGTGTCGGGGGAAAAACTGTTTTTT. Protein sequence: CASSVVSGEKLFF.

Notes on this clone: A far larger clone is a single base away, which makes a read error likely. DNA for the CDR3: TGTGCCAGCAAGGAACGGGGAGTCTACGATCAGTACTTC. This codes for CASKERGVYDQYF. This rearrangement joins TRBV5-8 to TRBJ2-7; possibly TRBD2 for D (5 bases). The CDR3 runs to 13 residues. Germline V gene lookup returns CDR1 SGHTS and CDR2 YDEGEE.

In the case of this clone: This likely stems from a read error, as it lies one base from a far larger clone. This chain links TRBV4-3 with TRBJ2-2; D may match TRBD1 or TRBD2 (5 bases each). Germline CDR1 and CDR2: LGHNA and YSLEER. The CDR3 is 16 residues long. V was shortened by 8 bases and J by 3 bases, with 19 bases between the two germline ends. CDR3 bases: TGCGCCAGCGGCCCACTCCCGGGACCTCACACCGGGGAGCTGTTTTTT. It specifies CASGPLPGPHTGELFF.

In this sample, this clone turned up once. It differs at one base from a far larger clone, so likely a read error. The same CDR3 also results from other DNA sequences found in this sample. The chain couples TRBV28 to TRBJ1-1; 9 bases map to TRBD1. The CDR3 loop spans 13 amino acids. CDR1 is MDHEN, CDR2 SYDVKM, per germline. The trim removed 5 bases at V and 9 bases at J, leaving 7 bases unmatched. CDR3 sequence reads: CASSETGGVQAFF. CDR3 bases: TGTGCCAGCAGTGAGACAGGGGGGGTTCAAGCTTTCTTT. Together with reference TRBV28 and TRBJ1-1, the CDR3 gives the full variable domain: DVKVTQSSRYLVKRTGEKVFLECVQDMDHENMFWYRQDPGLGLRLIYFSYDVKMKEKGDIPEGYSVSREKKERFSLILESASTNQTSMYLCASSETGGVQAFFGQGTRLTVV.

The gene calls are TRBV5-1 and TRBJ2-7; D is possibly TRBD1 or TRBD2 (5 bases each). The CDR3 spans 15 residues. Trimming shortened V by 0 bases and J by 5 bases, and 15 bases separated the two germline ends. Germline loops: CDR1 SGHRS, CDR2 YFSETQ. In DNA, the CDR3 is TGCGCCAGCAGCTTGGTGGGGACCACGAGGAACGAGCAGTACTTC. This gives the protein CASSLVGTTRNEQYF.

This chain joins TRBV28 and TRBJ1-3, with 11 bases identical to TRBD1. This CDR3 is built from 16 residues. The J segment lost 2 bases and the V segment lost 5 bases, leaving 5 bases of the junction unmatched. The germline CDR1 and CDR2 sequences are MDHEN and SYDVKM. In nucleotides, the CDR3 is TGTGCCAGCAGTCCTCTGGGACAGGGGGCTGGAAACACCATATATTTT. This gives the protein CASSPLGQGAGNTIYF.

V is TRBV11-1 and J is TRBJ2-2, with a possible D match to TRBD2 (6 bases). The CDR3 covers 16 residues. The germline V gene encodes CDR1 SGHAT and CDR2 FQDESV (reference sequence). V lost 4 bases and J 6 bases, leaving 18 bases between the germline ends. CDR3 protein: CASSSRLGRSAGELFF. The CDR3 DNA reads as TGTGCCAGCAGCTCCCGTTTGGGGAGGAGTGCCGGGGAGCTGTTTTTT.

As for this clone: A much more abundant neighbour one base away suggests this may be a read error. The rearrangement joins TRBV14 to TRBJ2-3; unclear D gene. V was pared by 3 bases and J by 2 bases, with 3 bases between. Germline V gene data show CDR1 as SGHDN and CDR2 as FVKESK. This CDR3 contains 12 residues. The CDR3 reads CASSHITDTQYF. The CDR3 DNA reads as TGTGCCAGCAGCCACATCACAGATACGCAGTATTTT.

J is TRBJ2-6 and V is TRBV28; no reliable D call. The germline gives CDR1 MDHEN, CDR2 SYDVKM. The CDR3 runs to 17 residues. The V gene lost 7 bases and the J gene lost 0 bases, with 16 bases spanning the gap. CDR3 sequence reads: CASNGPRKDSGANVLTF. The CDR3 DNA reads as TGTGCCAGCAACGGGCCAAGAAAAGACTCTGGGGCCAACGTCCTGACTTTC.

The rearrangement links TRBV5-4 to TRBJ2-3; the D gene could be TRBD1 or TRBD2 (6 bases each). V was cut by 4 bases and J by 4 bases, with 16 bases left in between. The length of the CDR3 is 15 residues. Germline CDR1 SGHNT, CDR2 YYREEE (reference sequence). CDR3 bases: TGTGCCAGCAGCCGGGGGCGCTCGGGCGCAGATACGCAGTATTTT. Translating gives CASSRGRSGADTQYF.

The chain couples TRBV4-1 to TRBJ2-5; 13 bases line up with TRBD2. CDR3 length: 17 amino acids. The germline V gene has CDR1 MGHRA and CDR2 YSYEKL. V trimming: 4 bases; J trimming: 5 bases; junction bases outside the gene matches: 10. The CDR3: CASSPGLAGPPPETQYF. The CDR3 nucleotides are TGCGCCAGCAGCCCGGGACTAGCGGGACCTCCACCGGAGACCCAGTACTTC.

This rearrangement joins TRBV7-6 to TRBJ2-1; D may be TRBD1 (6 bases). The CDR3 consists of 14 residues. The germline V gene encodes CDR1 SGHVS and CDR2 FNYEAQ. The V and J ends lost 3 bases and 4 bases respectively, with 10 bases between them. CDR3 region: CASSFLGAYNEQFF. In DNA, the CDR3 is TGTGCCAGCAGCTTCTTGGGGGCTTACAATGAGCAGTTCTTC.

This clone was recorded once. The chain uses TRBV7-3 and TRBJ2-2; a weak D match, TRBD2 (6 bases). CDR3 length equals 14 residues. Trimming removed 2 bases from V and 8 bases from J, with 12 bases in between. Germline V CDR1 and CDR2: SGHTA, FQGTGA. The CDR3 loop is CASSLAPGAGELFF. Written as DNA, the CDR3 is TGTGCCAGCAGCTTAGCCCCGGGAGCGGGGGAGCTGTTTTTT.

This clone appeared many times. The same CDR3 can be traced to other DNA sequences in this sample. The gene calls are TRBV6-6 and TRBJ1-1; tentative D call: TRBD1 (5 bases). The germline CDR1 and CDR2 sequences are MNHNY and SVGAGI (reference sequence). With 6 bases removed from V and 7 bases from J, the gap between germline ends came to 12 bases. The CDR3 is 12 amino acids. As DNA, the CDR3 is TGTGCCAGCAGGAAACGAGGGGTTGAAGCTTTCTTT. The encoded protein is CASRKRGVEAFF.

This clone appeared once. This rearrangement joins TRBV27 to TRBJ2-1, with TRBD2 identical over 8 bases. V was pared by 6 bases and J by 1 base, with 8 bases of the junction left unmatched. CDR1 MNHEY and CDR2 SMNVEV come from the germline V gene (reference sequence). The CDR3 has 16 amino acids. The CDR3 here is CASSTSLAASYNEQFF. The CDR3 DNA sequence: TGTGCCAGCAGCACGTCACTAGCGGCTTCCTACAATGAGCAGTTCTTC.

The chain is built from TRBV5-1 and TRBJ2-7; 8 bases line up with TRBD1. Germline V CDR1 and CDR2: SGHRS, YFSETQ. The V gene end was trimmed by 4 bases and the J gene end by 5 bases; junction bases not matched to a gene: 5. The CDR3 contains 13 residues. As DNA, the CDR3 is TGCGCCAGCAGCAAAGGACAGGGTGACGAGCAGTACTTC. This gives the protein CASSKGQGDEQYF.

The rearrangement uses TRBV9 and TRBJ2-2; no definite D call. The germline V gene encodes CDR1 SGDLS and CDR2 YYNGEE. The CDR3 extends over 16 amino acids. V lost 0 bases, J lost 4 bases, and 13 bases lay in between. The chain's CDR3 is CASSVVSRAFTGELFF. CDR3 DNA: TGTGCCAGCAGCGTAGTATCAAGGGCCTTCACCGGGGAGCTGTTTTTT.

The V call is TRBV7-9, the J call TRBJ2-1, with 8 bases fitting TRBD2. The CDR3 contains 13 residues. Per the germline V gene, CDR1 is SEHNR and CDR2 is FQNEAQ (reference sequence). V lost 8 bases to trimming and J lost 6 bases; unmatched junction nucleotides: 6. The CDR3 nucleotides read TGTGCCAGCCCGGGACTAGTTCTCAATGAGCAGTTCTTC. This translates into CASPGLVLNEQFF.

This clone was detected only once. The rearrangement uses TRBV20-1 and TRBJ2-5, with D possibly TRBD2 on 5 matching bases. The CDR3 has 11 residues. The V and J ends lost 5 bases and 5 bases respectively, with 9 bases between them. Germline V gene lookup returns CDR1 DFQATT and CDR2 SNEGSKA (reference sequence). This CDR3 reads CSAQQRETQYF. In nucleotides, the CDR3 is TGCAGTGCTCAGCAGCGGGAGACCCAGTACTTC.

The chain couples TRBV7-8 to TRBJ1-1, with a tentative D call TRBD1 (5 bases). V lost 3 bases and J 5 bases, leaving 25 bases between the germline ends. Germline V gene sequence: CDR1 SGHVS, CDR2 FQNEAQ. The CDR3 runs to 18 residues. CDR3 region: CASSFVSSRRGGFTEAFF. The CDR3 coding sequence is TGTGCCAGCAGCTTTGTTTCGTCCCGGCGGGGGGGTTTTACTGAAGCTTTCTTT. Filled out from reference TRBV7-8 and TRBJ1-1, the complete variable domain reads GAGVSQSPRYKVAKRGQDVALRCDPISGHVSLFWYQQALGQGPEFLTYFQNEAQLDKSGLPSDRFFAERPEGSVSTLKIQRTQQEDSAVYLCASSFVSSRRGGFTEAFFGQGTRLTVV.